This TCR beta chain emerged from a study of cytomegalovirus exposure and HLA in healthy donors. General study findings and limits: Reported results showed that the classifier diagnosed cytomegalovirus status with high specificity and sensitivity. In a later analysis, TCR beta V- and J-gene trimming was associated with a missense DCLRE1C variant. An analysis done earlier found most TCR beta V segments productive about 87% or about 30% of the time.

Concerning this clone itself: The antigen is unknown. One end of the junction fails to match germline, which may point to a read error.

Likely unrecorded immune exposures existed in these nominally healthy donors. Germline lookup yields CDR1 SEHNR and CDR2 FQNEAQ (reference sequence). The CDR3 has 14 residues. Use of 60 Vbeta and 13 Jbeta primers characterized the PCR. Generated by immunoSEQ multiplex PCR, the TCRdb table keeps only in-frame clones and is missing some. The sample shows 100,000 to 150,000 clones, approximately 79% of them seen only once. The sample taken for sequencing was PBMCs. The sequence was collected from a man aged 25 to 45 in good health and CMV-seronegative. This chain uses TRBV7-9 with TRBJ2-2; a weak D match, TRBD1 (7 bases). This CDR3 reads CSSSFQGGAGELFF. In DNA form, the CDR3 reads TGTTCCAGCAGCTTTCAGGGGGGAGCCGGGGAGCTGTTTTTT.